What follows are 17 T cell receptor beta chains derived from one specimen sequenced in a study of T cells in women clearing cervical HPV infection. Assay: immunoSEQ multiplex PCR; the TCRdb copy retains only in-frame clones and omits some. Recorded for this sample: about 31,000 clones. Sequencing was carried out using blood buffy coat. The receptors originated from a woman between 18 and 70 years old with a cervical HPV16 infection that either progressed to CIN3+ or cleared (not recorded which).

Remarks on this clone: The CDR3 goes on 3 residues after the read ends, and that part is filled in from the germline J gene. The chain carries TRBV28 and TRBJ1-4; 10 nucleotides line up with TRBD1. The CDR3 extends over 18 amino acids. CDR1 is MDHEN, CDR2 SYDVKM, per germline. The CDR3 loop is CASRIGTGVPTQDTKLFF. Partial CDR3 DNA: TGTGCCAGCAGGATCGGGACAGGGGTCCCTACACAAGATACGAAA.

Worth noting for this clone: Read data end 3 residues before the CDR3 end; the end is taken from the germline J gene. The J gene is TRBJ2-1, the V gene TRBV30; possible D gene TRBD2, 7 bases. The CDR3 has 16 residues. The V and J ends lost 4 bases and 2 bases respectively, with 18 bases between them. Germline V CDR1 and CDR2: GTSNPN, SVGIG (reference sequence). The CDR3 loop reads CAWTEVGGAAYNEQFF. The sequenced part of the CDR3 DNA is TGTGCCTGGACCGAGGTTGGGGGGGCGGCCTACAATGAG.

Comments on this clone: The read gets to within 3 residues of the CDR3 end, and the germline J gene fills in the rest. The chain carries TRBV2 and TRBJ2-2; 8 bases line up with TRBD1. The CDR3 is 14 residues long. Germline V gene sequence: CDR1 SNHLY, CDR2 FYNNEI. The CDR3 DNA, read in part, is TGTGCCAGCAGTGAACAGGGGGCGGGTGAAAAG. Translated: CASSEQGAGEK. The CDR3 in full is CASSEQGAGEKLFF. The variable domain in full, completed from reference TRBV2 and TRBJ2-2, reads EPEVTQTPSHQVTQMGQEVILRCVPISNHLYFYWYRQILGQKVEFLVSFYNNEISEKSEIFDDQFSVERPDGSNFTLKIRSTKLEDSAMYFCASSEQGAGEKLFFGEGSRLTVL.

Notes on this clone: The read ends 3 residues shy of where the CDR3 ends; the end is completed using the germline J gene. The V and J genes are TRBV27 and TRBJ2-1; 11 bases are shared with TRBD1. J gave up 5 bases and V 3 bases, and 9 bases lay outside the gene matches. The CDR3 has 17 amino acids. Germline-derived CDR1 and CDR2 are MNHEY and SMNVEV (reference sequence). Incomplete CDR3 DNA: TGTGCCAGCAGTTTGTTCACCGGGACAGGGGGGAACAATGAG. Translated, it gives CASSLFTGTGGNNE. The CDR3 reads in full as CASSLFTGTGGNNEQFF.

Worth noting for this clone: The CDR3 end lies 3 residues beyond the end of the read and is filled in from the germline J gene. The chain carries TRBV20-1 and TRBJ2-7; 8 bases line up with TRBD2. CDR3 length: 13 residues. Looked up from germline, CDR1 is DFQATT and CDR2 is SNEGSKA (reference sequence). Germline trimming cut 6 bases from V and 3 bases from J; bases unmatched to any gene: 7. Partial CDR3 DNA: TGCAGTGCCTCTGCGGGGGGTCGCTACGAG. Protein: CSASAGGRYE. The full CDR3 is CSASAGGRYEQYF.

A remark on this clone: The missing CDR3 end, 3 residues past where the read stops, is filled in from the germline J gene. The rearrangement links TRBV30 to TRBJ1-1; weak D call: TRBD1 (5 bases). Germline values: CDR1 GTSNPN, CDR2 SVGIG (reference sequence). V was shortened by 1 base and J by 1 base, with 16 bases between the two germline ends. This CDR3 comprises 16 residues. Here the CDR3 reads CAWSGGTLGANTEAFF. The part of the CDR3 DNA that was read is TGTGCCTGGAGTGGTGGGACTCTTGGGGCGAACACTGAA.

In the case of this clone: The CDR3 extends 3 residues past the end of the read, so its final part is completed from the germline J gene. The genes are TRBV2 and TRBJ2-1; the match to TRBD2 covers 9 bases. Germline CDR1 SNHLY, CDR2 FYNNEI. Losses at the gene ends were 9 bases for V and 9 bases for J; bases not matched to a gene: 12. This CDR3 comprises 14 residues. The part of the CDR3 DNA that was read is TGTGCCAGTACCAGTAGCGGGAGTTTTAGTGAG. It codes for CASTSSGSFSE. The entire CDR3 is CASTSSGSFSEQFF.

Comment on this clone: The DNA ends 3 residues before the CDR3 does, and the rest of the CDR3 is filled in from the germline J gene. This chain connects TRBV4-2 to TRBJ2-5, with D possibly being TRBD1 or TRBD2 (6 bases each). V was shortened by 2 bases and J by 3 bases, with 13 bases between the two germline ends. CDR1 is LGHNA, CDR2 YNFKEQ, per germline. There are 15 residues in the CDR3. The CDR3 sequence: CASSQKEGTKETQYF. The DNA read from the CDR3 is TGTGCCAGCAGCCAAAAGGAGGGGACAAAAGAGACC.

With regard to this clone: The CDR3 end falls 3 residues outside the read, so it is completed with the germline J gene. The chain employs TRBV13 and TRBJ1-2; D uncertain. This CDR3 region has 12 residues. Germline loops: CDR1 PRHDT, CDR2 FYEKMQ (reference sequence). V dropped 5 bases and J dropped 6 bases, with 10 bases sitting between them. The CDR3 reads CASSVYRDGYTF. Incomplete CDR3 DNA: TGTGCCAGCAGCGTCTACAGAGATGGC.

About this clone itself: The read terminates 3 residues before the CDR3 end, so the remaining end is supplied by the germline J gene. The chain combines TRBV5-1 with TRBJ2-7; a possible D gene is TRBD2 (7 bases). CDR1 is SGHRS and CDR2 is YFSETQ in the germline V gene. CDR3 length: 14 residues. V was pared by 3 bases and J by 0 bases, with 10 bases between. CDR3 sequence reads: CASSSGGPSYEQYF. The sequenced part of the CDR3 DNA is TGCGCCAGCAGCTCCGGGGGGCCCTCCTACGAG. Drawing the rest from reference TRBV5-1 and TRBJ2-7, the complete variable domain is KAGVTQTPRYLIKTRGQQVTLSCSPISGHRSVSWYQQTPGQGLQFLFEYFSETQRNKGNFPGRFSGRQFSNSRSEMNVSTLELGDSALYLCASSSGGPSYEQYFGPGTRLTVT.

On this clone itself: The sequenced fragment ends 3 residues before the CDR3 boundary, so the rest is inferred from the germline J gene. The chain employs TRBV30 and TRBJ1-2; 7 bases agree with TRBD1. The CDR3 sequence is 12 residues long. Germline CDR1 and CDR2: GTSNPN and SVGIG (reference sequence). The ends lost 3 bases at V and 6 bases at J; junction bases unmatched: 4. The CDR3 bases that were read are TGTGCCTGGAGAGGGACAGACCATGGC. This translates into CAWRGTDHG. The CDR3 reads in full as CAWRGTDHGYTF.

Details on this clone: The CDR3 goes on 3 residues after the read ends, and that part is filled in from the germline J gene. The chain has TRBV19 and TRBJ2-3; possibly TRBD1 for D (6 bases). This CDR3 is built from 14 residues. Trimming cost V 6 bases and J 6 bases, with 16 bases left between them. CDR1 and CDR2 (germline): LNHDA, SQIVND (reference sequence). The chain's CDR3 is CASSPSRGRDTQYF. The sequenced part of the CDR3 DNA is TGTGCCAGTAGCCCCTCCAGGGGCAGGGATACG.

As to this clone: The CDR3 end lies 3 residues beyond the end of the read and is filled in from the germline J gene. This sequence joins TRBV7-2 and TRBJ1-1; 7 bases agree with TRBD1. V dropped 6 bases and J dropped 5; count of bases not matched to a gene: 9. CDR3 length: 14 amino acids. CDR1 is SGHTA and CDR2 is FQGNSA in the germline V gene. The sequenced CDR3 bases are TGTGCCAGCAGGGGTCAGGGGGTGGGGACTGAA. Encoded protein: CASRGQGVGTE. The whole CDR3 protein is CASRGQGVGTEAFF.

Points on this clone: The CDR3 end lies 3 residues beyond the end of the read and is filled in from the germline J gene. This chain uses TRBV2 with TRBJ2-1; 11 bases line up with TRBD2. CDR1 and CDR2 from the germline V gene are SNHLY and FYNNEI. The CDR3 length is 15 residues. V gave up 7 bases and J gave up 3 bases; unmatched junction bases: 5. The CDR3 loop reads CASKGGTSGYNEQFF. The DNA read from the CDR3 is TGTGCCAGCAAAGGTGGGACTAGCGGCTACAATGAG.

A word on this clone: Read data end 3 residues before the CDR3 end; the end is taken from the germline J gene. The gene calls are TRBV5-1 and TRBJ2-7, with TRBD2 identical over 7 bases. Germline V gene data show CDR1 as SGHRS and CDR2 as YFSETQ. Losses at the gene ends were 2 bases for V and 0 bases for J; bases not matched to a gene: 5. The CDR3 is 15 amino acids. Partial CDR3 DNA: TGCGCCAGCAGCTTAGGTAGCGGGCCCTCCTACGAG. Amino acids: CASSLGSGPSYE. The complete CDR3 reads CASSLGSGPSYEQYF. The full variable domain, with the rest looked up from reference TRBV5-1 and TRBJ2-7, is KAGVTQTPRYLIKTRGQQVTLSCSPISGHRSVSWYQQTPGQGLQFLFEYFSETQRNKGNFPGRFSGRQFSNSRSEMNVSTLELGDSALYLCASSLGSGPSYEQYFGPGTRLTVT.

With respect to this clone: The read terminates 3 residues ahead of where the CDR3 ends, so the germline J gene completes it. V is TRBV10-3 and J is TRBJ1-1; 11 bases fit TRBD1. Losses at the gene ends were 2 bases for V and 6 bases for J; bases not matched to a gene: 11. CDR1 is ENHRY and CDR2 is SYGVKD in the germline V gene. The CDR3 covers 17 residues. The sequenced part of the CDR3 DNA is TGTGCCATCAGTGAGCGGGAAGGGGGGACAGGGGGACCTGAA. Its translation: CAISEREGGTGGPE. The full CDR3 sequence reads CAISEREGGTGGPEAFF.

To note about this clone: The read comes to an end 3 residues before the CDR3 does, leaving the germline J gene to fill in the end. V usage is TRBV5-6 and J usage is TRBJ2-3, with TRBD2 matching over 8 bases. Per the germline V gene, CDR1 is SGHDT and CDR2 is YYEEEE. The CDR3 consists of 15 residues. The V segment lost 4 bases and the J segment 1 base; nucleotides outside the gene matches: 5. The CDR3 loop is CASSPGGLRTDTQYF. The sequenced part of the CDR3 DNA is TGTGCCAGCAGCCCGGGGGGGCTTCGCACAGATACG.